The present TCR beta chain was sequenced within a study of human T cells and chemical hapten exposure. Study outcomes and limitations: Clustering by CDR3 similarity yielded significantly more large clusters from expanded TCRs than controls.

Using its own MiXCR run on the RACE reads, TCRdb lists one record per CDR3 protein. The table has approximately 320,000 distinct CDR3 sequences, 5.5% seen once. The length of the CDR3 is 11 residues. V gave up 4 bases and J gave up 3 bases, with 3 bases separating them. Per the germline V gene, CDR1 is SGHAT and CDR2 is FQDESV (reference sequence). Sample time point: pre-sensitization, week 0. Treatment specified: therapeutic diphenylcyclopropenone sensitization with weekly scalp DPC. Remarks on this clonotype: Its antigen is unknown.

This receptor was obtained from a young woman with alopecia areata. Some clones in this sample may be carry-over from other donors' samples. The source material was whole blood, sampled in connection with sensitization to the hapten diphenylcyclopropenone (DPC). The chain uses TRBV11-1 and TRBJ1-1; D uncertain. CDR3 loop: CASSWDTEAFF. The CDR3 DNA sequence: TGTGCCAGCAGCTGGGACACTGAAGCTTTCTTT.